A single sample gave rise to the 31 T cell receptor beta chains below, sequenced in a study of blood T cell repertoires in COVID-19. Sequencing used immunoSEQ multiplex PCR; TCRdb keeps in-frame clones, though not all of them. The sample holds roughly 30,000 clones, approximately 88% seen once. The sequencing input was peripheral blood. The receptors originated from a man aged 55 to 69 with COVID-19, enrolled during active disease.

The rearrangement links TRBV28 to TRBJ2-7; D may be TRBD2 (6 bases). There are 12 residues in the CDR3. CDR1 and CDR2 (germline): MDHEN, SYDVKM. Trimming stripped 5 bases from V and 8 bases from J, with 13 bases between. CDR3 nucleotides: TGTGCCAGCAGTCTCGGGCGGGGAAAGCAGTACTTC. Amino acid sequence: CASSLGRGKQYF.

V is TRBV19 and J is TRBJ1-5; D is perhaps TRBD1 (5 bases). The germline CDR1 and CDR2 sequences are LNHDA and SQIVND (reference sequence). Between the trimmed V and J ends, which lost 11 bases and 7 bases, there was a span of 15 bases. The CDR3 totals 12 residues. DNA of the CDR3: TGTGCCGCGAGACAAGGGGCCCAGCCCCAGCATTTT. Amino acid sequence: CAARQGAQPQHF.

V is TRBV19 and J is TRBJ2-1; 7 positions match TRBD2. Germline CDR1 LNHDA, CDR2 SQIVND (reference sequence). CDR3 size: 15 residues. The trim removed 4 bases at V and 3 bases at J, leaving 6 bases unmatched. The CDR3 DNA is TGTGCCAGTAGTAACCCTAGCGGAGACTACAATGAGCAGTTCTTC. Translated, it gives CASSNPSGDYNEQFF.

The rearrangement uses TRBV10-1 and TRBJ2-3; 8 bases match TRBD1. The CDR3 loop spans 15 amino acids. Germline values: CDR1 WNHNN, CDR2 SYGVQD (reference sequence). The J segment lost 0 bases and the V segment lost 6 bases, leaving 5 bases of the junction unmatched. CDR3 bases: TGCGCCAGCAGCCAGGGACAGGCTAGCACAGATACGCAGTATTTT. The encoded protein is CASSQGQASTDTQYF.

In regard to this clone: Germline is not matched at one junction end, which may reflect a read error. V gene TRBV6-1 combines with J gene TRBJ2-5; TRBD2 agrees at 9 bases. The CDR3 has 16 amino acids. Germline loops: CDR1 MNHNS, CDR2 SASEGT. CDR3 bases: TGTGCCAGCAATGAAGGGGGTAGCGGGAGCCAAGAGACCCAGTACTTC. This encodes CASNEGGSGSQETQYF.

The chain couples TRBV3-1 (or the pseudogene TRBV3-2) to TRBJ2-7, with D perhaps TRBD2 (5 bases). Per the germline V gene, CDR1 is LGHDT and CDR2 is YNNKEL (reference sequence). The V gene lost 1 base and the J gene lost 5 bases, with 18 bases spanning the gap. This CDR3 region has 16 residues. CDR3 residues: CASSQGRGPTTNEQYF. Written as DNA, the CDR3 is TGTGCCAGCAGCCAAGGTCGAGGACCTACGACTAACGAGCAGTACTTC.

The chain combines TRBV9 with TRBJ2-5; 9 bases agree with TRBD2. The J segment lost 2 bases and the V segment lost 0 bases, leaving 11 bases of the junction unmatched. The germline V gene has CDR1 SGDLS and CDR2 YYNGEE. The CDR3 sequence is 18 residues long. DNA for the CDR3: TGTGCCAGCAGCGTAGGCGGGAGGGCGGGAGGTGGACAAGAGACCCAGTACTTC. Translating gives CASSVGGRAGGGQETQYF.

V usage is TRBV29-1 and J usage is TRBJ1-5, with a possible D match to TRBD1 (5 bases). The CDR3 spans 14 residues. Germline CDR1 SQVTM, CDR2 ANQGSEA. With 6 bases removed from V and 5 bases from J, the gap between germline ends came to 17 bases. The DNA of the CDR3 is TGCAGCGTCCGGGACGCGGGGGGAGATCAGCCCCAGCATTTT. Encoded protein: CSVRDAGGDQPQHF.

The chain joins TRBV18 to TRBJ1-4; D possibly corresponds to TRBD1 (5 bases). Germline CDR1 KGHSH, CDR2 LQKENI. CDR3 size: 14 residues. Trimming left V 0 bases short and J 8 bases short, with 10 bases between. The CDR3 region is CASSPPGGAEKLFF. DNA for the CDR3: TGTGCCAGCTCACCACCGGGGGGAGCAGAAAAACTGTTTTTT.

V gene TRBV3-1 (or the pseudogene TRBV3-2) combines with J gene TRBJ2-7; no clear D. The germline CDR1 and CDR2 sequences are LGHDT and YNNKEL (reference sequence). The CDR3 length is 11 residues. The germline V and J ends were trimmed by 0 bases and 7 bases, with 4 bases remaining between them. The CDR3: CASSQEQEQYF. CDR3 nucleotide sequence: TGTGCCAGCAGCCAAGAACAAGAGCAGTACTTC.

The rearrangement uses TRBV9 and TRBJ2-7, with D uncertain. Trimming removed 4 bases at V and 2 bases at J, with 16 bases between. This CDR3 has 15 residues. Germline values: CDR1 SGDLS, CDR2 YYNGEE. The chain's CDR3 is CASSKEVASPYEQYF. In DNA, the CDR3 is TGTGCCAGCAGCAAAGAGGTGGCCTCGCCCTACGAGCAGTACTTC. Full variable domain (rest looked up from reference TRBV9 and TRBJ2-7): DSGVTQTPKHLITATGQRVTLRCSPRSGDLSVYWYQQSLDQGLQFLIQYYNGEERAKGNILERFSAQQFPDLHSELNLSSLELGDSALYFCASSKEVASPYEQYFGPGTRLTVT.

V usage is TRBV14 and J usage is TRBJ2-3; 15 nucleotides line up with TRBD2. With 2 bases clipped from V and 5 bases from J, the junction kept 11 bases outside the gene matches. Germline-derived CDR1 and CDR2 are SGHDN and FVKESK. The CDR3 contains 19 residues. CDR3 DNA sequence: TGTGCCAGCAGCCAACCACGTCCGGGACTAGCGGGAGGTGGAGATACGCAGTATTTT. It specifies CASSQPRPGLAGGGDTQYF. The full variable domain, its missing parts supplied by reference TRBV14 and TRBJ2-3, is EAGVTQFPSHSVIEKGQTVTLRCDPISGHDNLYWYRRVMGKEIKFLLHFVKESKQDESGMPNNRFLAERTGGTYSTLKVQPAELEDSGVYFCASSQPRPGLAGGGDTQYFGPGTRLTVL.

The chain is built from TRBV28 and TRBJ1-2, with TRBD1 matching 7 bases. The J segment lost 8 bases and the V segment lost 5 bases, leaving 5 bases of the junction unmatched. Germline V CDR1 and CDR2: MDHEN, SYDVKM. This CDR3 has 12 residues. The CDR3 DNA reads TGTGCCAGCAGTAAGGGGGCTTACGGCTACACCTTC. Protein product: CASSKGAYGYTF.

J is TRBJ2-2 and V is TRBV28; D is perhaps TRBD2 (6 bases). V lost 11 bases, J lost 1 base, and 14 bases lay in between. Germline V gives CDR1 MDHEN, CDR2 SYDVKM. CDR3 length equals 14 residues. The chain's CDR3 is CAVRPGENTGELFF. In nucleotides, the CDR3 is TGTGCCGTGCGGCCGGGGGAGAACACCGGGGAGCTGTTTTTT.

The chain employs TRBV3-1 (or the pseudogene TRBV3-2) and TRBJ1-5, with D tentatively TRBD1 (5 bases). Trimming left V 1 base short and J 2 bases short, with 9 bases between. CDR1 LGHDT and CDR2 YNNKEL come from the germline V gene (reference sequence). The CDR3 has 15 amino acids. DNA of the CDR3: TGTGCCAGCAGCCAAGGGAGGGGTGGCAATCAGCCCCAGCATTTT. This translates into CASSQGRGGNQPQHF.

The chain carries TRBV5-1 and TRBJ2-1, with 10 bases identical to TRBD2. J was trimmed by 8 bases and V by 2 bases; bases with no gene match: 16. This CDR3 has 18 residues. The V gene's germline CDR1 is SGHRS and CDR2 YFSETQ. The CDR3 loop is CASSFPGTSTSGFYEQFF. CDR3 nucleotide sequence: TGCGCCAGCAGCTTCCCAGGGACGTCGACTAGCGGGTTCTATGAGCAGTTCTTC.

The V and J genes are TRBV4-1 and TRBJ1-6; 8 bases align to TRBD1. Germline V gene lookup returns CDR1 MGHRA and CDR2 YSYEKL. The CDR3 runs to 16 residues. The V segment lost 6 bases and the J segment 5 bases; nucleotides outside the gene matches: 9. The CDR3, as DNA: TGCGCCAGCAGTCGCCCCCTGGACAGGGATAATTCACCCCTCCACTTT. Translation gives CASSRPLDRDNSPLHF.

This chain connects TRBV10-2 to TRBJ2-7; 8 positions agree with TRBD1. CDR1 and CDR2 from the germline V gene are WSHSY and SAAADI. V shed 8 bases, J shed 2 bases, and the junction held 8 bases outside the gene matches. This CDR3 is 14 amino acids long. The CDR3: CASSAGQATYEQYF. The CDR3 region has the DNA TGCGCCAGCTCGGCGGGACAGGCGACCTACGAGCAGTACTTC.

This clone was seen a single time. The chain combines TRBV6-5 with TRBJ2-7, with 8 bases aligning to TRBD2. The CDR3 runs 14 residues. Germline values: CDR1 MNHEY, CDR2 SVGAGI. The J segment lost 9 bases and the V segment lost 6 bases, leaving 13 bases of the junction unmatched. CDR3 in DNA: TGTGCCAGCAGACTCCAAGCGGGAGCTCCAGGGCAGTACTTC. This encodes CASRLQAGAPGQYF.

Only one count was recorded for this clone. This chain uses TRBV19 with TRBJ2-2, with 7 bases fitting TRBD2. This CDR3 is 14 amino acids long. The V segment lost 4 bases and the J segment 1 base; nucleotides outside the gene matches: 0. CDR1 is LNHDA, CDR2 SQIVND, per germline (reference sequence). CDR3 residues: CASSTSGNTGELFF. CDR3 coding DNA: TGTGCCAGTAGTACTAGCGGGAACACCGGGGAGCTGTTTTTT.

This clone has a single count. The V and J genes are TRBV25-1 and TRBJ1-4, with D perhaps TRBD1 (5 bases). The CDR3 consists of 13 residues. Germline loops: CDR1 MGHDK, CDR2 SYGVNS. Trimming pared 4 bases from V and 11 bases from J, leaving 14 bases between. CDR3 DNA: TGTGCCAGCAGTGCTGGACAAGGGGTGAAACTGTTTTTT. Translation: CASSAGQGVKLFF. Looking up the rest from reference TRBV25-1 and TRBJ1-4 gives the full variable domain: EADIYQTPRYLVIGTGKKITLECSQTMGHDKMYWYQQDPGMELHLIHYSYGVNSTEKGDLSSESTVSRIRTEHFPLTLESARPSHTSQYLCASSAGQGVKLFFGSGTQLSVL.

The chain employs TRBV7-9 and TRBJ2-7; maybe TRBD2 (6 bases). Trimming left V 5 bases short and J 3 bases short, with 8 bases between. Germline V gene sequence: CDR1 SEHNR, CDR2 FQNEAQ (reference sequence). The CDR3 has 12 residues. The CDR3: CASSGGNYEQYF. The CDR3 nucleotides are TGTGCCAGCAGCGGCGGGAACTACGAGCAGTACTTC.

The chain's CDR3 is CASSQDGTRGRGNSPLHF. CDR3 DNA sequence: TGCGCCAGCAGCCAAGACGGGACAAGAGGACGCGGTAATTCACCCCTCCACTTT. V is TRBV4-1 and J is TRBJ1-6; a possible D gene is TRBD1 (6 bases). CDR3 length equals 18 residues. Deletions cut 0 bases from V and 6 bases from J, with 18 bases between. Germline lookup yields CDR1 MGHRA and CDR2 YSYEKL.

V usage is TRBV28 and J usage is TRBJ1-5, with D possibly TRBD1 on 6 matching bases. Germline assignment: CDR1 MDHEN and CDR2 SYDVKM. The CDR3 spans 13 residues. V was pared by 6 bases and J by 7 bases, with 13 bases between. CDR3: CASREQGRQPQHF. CDR3 sequence (DNA): TGTGCCAGCAGAGAACAGGGCCGACAGCCCCAGCATTTT.

The genes are TRBV9 and TRBJ2-2, with D hard to call. Germline values: CDR1 SGDLS, CDR2 YYNGEE. The CDR3 has 16 amino acids. Trimming cost V 2 bases and J 2 bases, with 13 bases left between them. This CDR3 is CASSVRRDSNTGELFF. In DNA form, the CDR3 reads TGTGCCAGCAGCGTTCGGCGAGACTCTAACACCGGGGAGCTGTTTTTT.

The chain combines TRBV24-1 with TRBJ2-3, with D possibly matching TRBD1 (5 bases). CDR3 length: 16 amino acids. Germline CDR1 reads KGHDR; CDR2 reads SFDVKD. Trimming took off 4 bases at V and 3 bases at J, with 16 bases between the two ends. The CDR3 nucleotides are TGTGCCACCAGTGACCCAACGAGACAGTATACAGATACGCAGTATTTT. This codes for CATSDPTRQYTDTQYF.

The chain links TRBV6-1 to TRBJ1-5; 8 positions match TRBD1. The CDR3 has 16 amino acids. V gave up 2 bases and J gave up 2 bases; unmatched junction bases: 5. Looked up from germline, CDR1 is MNHNS and CDR2 is SASEGT. Here the CDR3 DNA reads TGTGCCAGCAGTGAATGGGAGGACAGGGGCAATCAGCCCCAGCATTTT. This gives the protein CASSEWEDRGNQPQHF.

CDR3 nucleotide sequence: TGTGCCAGCAGCCTGACTAGTTGGGCGGGTGAGCAGTTCTTC. The encoded protein is CASSLTSWAGEQFF. The chain employs TRBV7-2 and TRBJ2-1; weak D call: TRBD2 (6 bases). CDR1 and CDR2 from the germline V gene are SGHTA and FQGNSA. Trimming pared 5 bases from V and 9 bases from J, leaving 17 bases between. The CDR3 covers 14 residues.

Only a few counts were recorded for this clone. The chain links TRBV7-2 to TRBJ2-7, with TRBD1 matching over 8 bases. The germline CDR1 and CDR2 sequences are SGHTA and FQGNSA. Unmatched junction bases numbered 7, after V lost 0 bases and J lost 3 bases. The CDR3 spans 16 residues. In DNA form, the CDR3 reads TGTGCCAGCAGCTTAGCGCCAACAGGGGGTGGCTACGAGCAGTACTTC. Translating gives CASSLAPTGGGYEQYF.

The chain couples TRBV19 to TRBJ2-1; D is perhaps TRBD1 (6 bases). This CDR3 is built from 14 residues. The V gene lost 3 bases and the J gene lost 4 bases, with 10 bases spanning the gap. Germline-derived CDR1 and CDR2 are LNHDA and SQIVND (reference sequence). The CDR3 nucleotides are TGTGCCAGTAGTATGGGTGGGACATACAATGAGCAGTTCTTC. Amino acids: CASSMGGTYNEQFF.

This chain connects TRBV7-6 to TRBJ2-2, with 7 bases that match TRBD1. CDR3 length: 15 residues. Germline-derived CDR1 and CDR2 are SGHVS and FNYEAQ. After removal of 1 base from V and 4 bases from J, the junction contained 3 bases not matched to a gene. The CDR3 nucleotides read TGTGCCAGCAGCTTAGGACAGGGTGGCACCGGGGAGCTGTTTTTT. The encoded protein is CASSLGQGGTGELFF.